These 2 T cell receptor beta chains share one sample of origin, sequenced in a study of blood T cell repertoires in COVID-19. Some clones are missing from TCRdb's copy, which holds only in-frame ones; the method was immunoSEQ multiplex PCR. Of under 200,000 clones detected, 65% to 85% appear once; the ten largest clones hold about 3.2%. Sequenced input: PBMCs or T cells enriched from blood (not recorded which). The receptors were gathered from a woman aged 25 to 39 who had been exposed to COVID-19.

This clone was seen just once. V is TRBV2 and J is TRBJ1-1; 8 bases map to TRBD1. Germline V gives CDR1 SNHLY, CDR2 FYNNEI. The CDR3 has 12 residues. V lost 7 bases, J lost 13 bases, and 11 bases stayed unmatched. The CDR3, as DNA: TGTGCCAGCACCCCGACAGGGGAGAATGGTTTCTTT. It yields the protein CASTPTGENGFF.

A few counts support this clone. The chain joins TRBV3-1 (or the pseudogene TRBV3-2) to TRBJ2-3, with TRBD2 identical over 7 bases. This CDR3 is built from 13 residues. J lost 4 bases, V lost 4 bases, and 2 bases had no gene match. The germline V gene has CDR1 LGHDT and CDR2 YNNKEL (reference sequence). The CDR3, as DNA: TGTGCCAGCAGCCGAACTAGCGCAGATACGCAGTATTTT. This codes for CASSRTSADTQYF.